The following is a T cell receptor (beta chain) sequence with its context. The sample originates from a study of blood T cells in healthy people across ages. The CDR3 spans 15 residues. V lost 6 bases to trimming and J lost 1 base; unmatched junction nucleotides: 7. Germline CDR1 and CDR2: MNHEY and SVGEGT. Using a J-beta primer mix together with a sample-barcoded 5' primer, a second PCR was run for about 6 to 11 cycles. TCRdb processed the 5' RACE reads anew with MiXCR; each CDR3 protein has one entry. This table holds about 730,000 distinct CDR3 sequences, about 40% found once. This TCR derives from a woman aged 55-69 years in good health. The sequenced material came from blood. The V and J genes are TRBV6-2 or TRBV6-3 and TRBJ2-7; 9 positions agree with TRBD2. CDR3 loop: CASRDGLAYSYEQYF. The DNA for the CDR3 is TGTGCCAGCAGGGACGGACTAGCGTATTCCTACGAGCAGTACTTC.